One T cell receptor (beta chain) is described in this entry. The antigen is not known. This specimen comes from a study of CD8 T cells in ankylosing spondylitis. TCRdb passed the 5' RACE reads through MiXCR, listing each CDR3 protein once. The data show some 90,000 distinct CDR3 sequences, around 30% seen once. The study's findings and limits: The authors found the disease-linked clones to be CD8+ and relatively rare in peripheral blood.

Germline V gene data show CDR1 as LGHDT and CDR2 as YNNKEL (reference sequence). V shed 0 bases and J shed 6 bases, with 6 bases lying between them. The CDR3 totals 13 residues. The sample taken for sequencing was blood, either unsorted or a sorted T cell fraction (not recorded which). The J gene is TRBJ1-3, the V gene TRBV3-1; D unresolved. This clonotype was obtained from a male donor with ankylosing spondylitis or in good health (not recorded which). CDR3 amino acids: CASSQDSKNTIYF. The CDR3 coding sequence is TGTGCCAGCAGCCAAGATTCGAAAAACACCATATATTTT.